This T cell receptor (beta chain) was documented in a study of cytomegalovirus exposure and HLA in healthy donors. The study, taken as a whole, reports: 87-base-pair reads could not separate some V segments, including TRBV6-2 and TRBV6-3. Several of the most significant clusters were apparently associated with common viral pathogens in a later analysis. Analysis was carried out at a later point, and it linked a missense DCLRE1C variant to TCR beta V- and J-gene trimming. One later analysis reportedly identified an Asian-associated ancestry cluster that showed fewer N-insertions than the 666-donor mean.

Trimming cost V 3 bases and J 5 bases, with 10 bases left between them. The germline gives CDR1 LNHNV, CDR2 YYDKDF (reference sequence). This CDR3 contains 13 residues. In the PCR, 60 Vbeta and 13 Jbeta primers were used. Libraries were prepared by immunoSEQ multiplex PCR; TCRdb keeps only in-frame clonotypes and omits some of them. The sample shows about 110,000 clones, roughly 69% of them seen only once. This clone was recorded only once. Its antigen remains unidentified. The chain links TRBV15 to TRBJ2-5, with D possibly being TRBD1 (5 bases). The sample consisted of PBMCs. This TCR derives from a woman in her sixties or seventies in good health and CMV-seropositive. The CDR3 spells CATSSRAVETQYF. CDR3 in DNA: TGTGCCACCAGCAGCAGGGCGGTGGAGACCCAGTACTTC.